Listed here are 26 T cell receptor beta chains from one sample, sequenced in a study of vaccination and CD4 T cells after COVID-19. Sequence data for DNA of cultured CD4+ T cells were generated by the Oncomine TCR Beta short-read assay. Via MiXCR, TCRdb re-called the PCR reads, giving one row per CDR3 protein. The data hold roughly 20,000 distinct CDR3 sequences, with about 61% observed a single time. This sample's treatment: approximately 11-day PBMC culture with coronavirus spike peptide pools or control peptides (ViraFEST assay). These receptors' targets are unknown. Sequenced: CD4+ T cells from blood, cultured in vitro. The receptors stem from a human donor who had recovered from COVID-19.

The chain recombines TRBV11-2 with TRBJ1-6; no definite D call. Trimming shortened V by 1 base and J by 7 bases, and 11 bases separated the two germline ends. The CDR3 loop spans 15 amino acids. Per the germline V gene, CDR1 is SGHAT and CDR2 is FQNNGV. The CDR3 region is CASSLGLRRNSPLHF. The CDR3 DNA reads TGTGCCAGCAGCTTAGGACTCAGGCGAAATTCACCCCTCCACTTT.

The chain employs TRBV20-1 and TRBJ1-2; the match to TRBD1 covers 8 bases. There are 13 residues in the CDR3. V trimming: 6 bases; J trimming: 8 bases; junction bases outside the gene matches: 11. Germline V gene sequence: CDR1 DFQATT, CDR2 SNEGSKA (reference sequence). The CDR3 loop reads CSADTDRARGYTF. CDR3 coding DNA: TGCAGTGCGGATACGGACAGGGCGAGAGGCTACACCTTC.

The chain combines TRBV15 with TRBJ2-1; D gene ambiguous. Germline assignment: CDR1 LNHNV and CDR2 YYDKDF (reference sequence). Between the trimmed V and J ends, which lost 5 bases and 4 bases, there was a span of 3 bases. This CDR3 contains 11 residues. This CDR3 is CATSDYNEQFF. For the CDR3, the DNA is TGTGCCACCAGCGATTACAATGAGCAGTTCTTC.

This sequence joins TRBV5-1 and TRBJ2-7; 9 bases fit TRBD1. The trim removed 1 base at V and 5 bases at J, leaving 7 bases unmatched. This CDR3 is built from 15 residues. CDR1 and CDR2 (germline): SGHRS, YFSETQ. CDR3 DNA: TGCGCCAGCAGCTTGCCCGGGACAGGGACCGACGAGCAGTACTTC. It yields the protein CASSLPGTGTDEQYF.

This sequence joins TRBV20-1 and TRBJ1-4; D gene ambiguous. With 2 bases removed from V and 7 bases from J, the gap between germline ends came to 5 bases. The CDR3 is 11 amino acids. Germline lookup yields CDR1 DFQATT and CDR2 SNEGSKA (reference sequence). The CDR3 protein is CSARSSEKLFF. CDR3 DNA sequence: TGCAGTGCTAGATCCAGTGAAAAACTGTTTTTT.

V usage is TRBV4-2 and J usage is TRBJ2-7; TRBD2 aligns across 9 bases. Germline CDR1 reads LGHNA; CDR2 reads YNFKEQ. Germline trimming cut 0 bases from V and 3 bases from J; bases unmatched to any gene: 6. The CDR3 is 16 amino acids. Here the CDR3 reads CASSQEPLAGIYEQYF. As DNA, the CDR3 is TGTGCCAGCAGCCAAGAGCCACTAGCGGGTATCTACGAGCAGTACTTC.

Worth noting for this clonotype: With a much larger clone just one base away, this may be a read error. The V call is TRBV5-1, the J call TRBJ1-5; 8 bases line up with TRBD1. CDR1 and CDR2 (germline): SGHRS, YFSETQ. The CDR3 runs 15 residues. The CDR3 DNA sequence: TGCGCCAGCAACTTGACAGGGGATAGCAATCAGCCCCAGCATTTT. Translating it yields CASNLTGDSNQPQHF.

This clonotype appeared once. The rearrangement uses TRBV1 and TRBJ2-1; the D call TRBD1 from the table was never checked on the DNA. TRBV1 is labeled a pseudogene. The CDR3 is made up of 16 amino acids. Here the CDR3 reads CTSSQEGGSSYNEQFF. CDR3 sequence (DNA): TGCACCAGCAGCCAAGAGGGCGGGAGCTCCTACAATGAGCAGTTCTTC.

The genes are TRBV12-3 or TRBV12-4 and TRBJ1-5, with a tentative D call TRBD1 (5 bases). V was shortened by 1 base and J by 4 bases, with 11 bases between the two germline ends. This CDR3 has 15 amino acids. CDR3 bases: TGTGCCAGCAGTTTAGGCAGGGTGGGTAATCAGCCCCAGCATTTT. Translating it yields CASSLGRVGNQPQHF.

The chain employs TRBV12-3 or TRBV12-4 and TRBJ2-7, with 10 nucleotides matching TRBD2. The trim removed 6 bases at V and 5 bases at J, leaving 7 bases unmatched. The CDR3 is made up of 14 amino acids. CDR3 sequence: CASRNLAGANEQYF. The CDR3 DNA sequence: TGTGCCAGCAGGAACCTAGCGGGAGCAAACGAGCAGTACTTC.

In its sample, this clonotype was seen a few times. The chain combines TRBV28 with TRBJ2-2; TRBD2 aligns across 10 bases. V was clipped by 1 base and J by 7 bases; unmatched bases: 15. The CDR3 has 19 amino acids. CDR1 is MDHEN, CDR2 SYDVKM, per germline. The CDR3 bases are TGTGCCAGCAGTTTATCAGTAGAAGCGGGAGGGAGGTCAGGCGGGGAGCTGTTTTTT. Amino acid sequence: CASSLSVEAGGRSGGELFF.

This clonotype was seen only a few times. The chain carries TRBV4-1 and TRBJ2-2; TRBD1 agrees at 7 bases. After removal of 3 bases from V and 5 bases from J, the junction contained 6 bases not matched to a gene. In germline, CDR1 is MGHRA, CDR2 YSYEKL. This CDR3 spans 15 amino acids. The CDR3 region is CASSHLDRATGELFF. CDR3 coding DNA: TGCGCCAGCAGCCACCTCGACAGGGCAACCGGGGAGCTGTTTTTT.

This chain links TRBV20-1 with TRBJ2-5, with 8 positions matching TRBD2. With V trimmed by 0 bases and J by 2 bases, 5 bases remained unmatched. Germline loops: CDR1 DFQATT, CDR2 SNEGSKA (reference sequence). This CDR3 spans 15 amino acids. This CDR3 reads CSARDQAGAQETQYF. Here the CDR3 DNA reads TGCAGTGCTAGAGATCAAGCGGGAGCTCAAGAGACCCAGTACTTC.

This clonotype turned up a few times. This rearrangement joins TRBV20-1 to TRBJ1-2; perhaps TRBD1 as D (6 bases). The CDR3 extends over 14 amino acids. Germline lookup yields CDR1 DFQATT and CDR2 SNEGSKA (reference sequence). The V end was cut by 6 bases, the J end by 2 bases, with 16 bases between. CDR3 loop: CSAWTPRGNYGYTF. DNA of the CDR3: TGCAGTGCCTGGACTCCCAGGGGAAACTATGGCTACACCTTC.

The V gene is TRBV5-4, the J gene TRBJ2-5; D may be TRBD1 or TRBD2 (5 bases each). From germline, CDR1 is SGHNT and CDR2 YYREEE (reference sequence). Deletions cut 4 bases from V and 2 bases from J, with 15 bases between. The CDR3 sequence is 15 residues long. Here the CDR3 reads CASSPGGSGQETQYF. The CDR3 coding sequence is TGTGCCAGCAGCCCCGGAGGTTCAGGGCAAGAGACCCAGTACTTC.

This clonotype has a single count. This CDR3 reads CASSLALGGPYGYTF. CDR3 nucleotides: TGTGCCAGCAGCTTAGCCTTGGGAGGGCCCTATGGCTACACCTTC. The chain is built from TRBV7-2 and TRBJ1-2; D is ambiguous. From germline, CDR1 is SGHTA and CDR2 FQGNSA. Trimming left V 0 bases short and J 4 bases short, with 12 bases between. The CDR3 is made up of 15 amino acids.

The V call is TRBV7-9, the J call TRBJ2-1; maybe TRBD2 (6 bases). The CDR3 loop spans 15 amino acids. Trimming removed 1 base at V and 0 bases at J, with 7 bases between. CDR1 and CDR2 from the germline V gene are SEHNR and FQNEAQ (reference sequence). Written as DNA, the CDR3 is TGTGCCAGCAGCTTAGGTAGCGGCTCCTACAATGAGCAGTTCTTC. Its protein product is CASSLGSGSYNEQFF.

This chain uses TRBV24-1 with TRBJ2-7; 8 bases fit TRBD1. CDR1 and CDR2 (germline): KGHDR, SFDVKD. The junction had 5 bases not matched to a gene; V was cut back by 5 bases and J by 3 bases. CDR3 length: 14 residues. The CDR3 sequence is CATSGPGQVYEQYF. In nucleotides, the CDR3 is TGTGCCACCAGTGGCCCGGGACAGGTCTACGAGCAGTACTTC.

V gene TRBV12-3 or TRBV12-4 combines with J gene TRBJ1-5; D gene unclear. The V end was cut by 3 bases, the J end by 7 bases, with 7 bases between. CDR3 size: 12 residues. The CDR3 DNA reads as TGTGCCAGCAGTTTGGCCCCGCAGCCCCAGCATTTT. Residues: CASSLAPQPQHF.

The chain uses TRBV6-2 or TRBV6-3 and TRBJ1-2, with D unclear. The CDR3 loop spans 16 amino acids. Germline V gene lookup returns CDR1 MNHEY and CDR2 SVGEGT. V lost 7 bases to trimming and J lost 8 bases, with 26 bases between them. Written as DNA, the CDR3 is TGTGCCAGCACCCCCGGCGGGAAGGCCCTAAAGAAGGGCTACACCTTC. Protein product: CASTPGGKALKKGYTF.

The CDR3 bases are TGTGCCAGCACCTCAGCCGGGACAGGGATTCGTGGCTACACCTTC. Amino acid sequence: CASTSAGTGIRGYTF. This sequence joins TRBV6-1 and TRBJ1-2; 9 bases align to TRBD1. The ends lost 7 bases at V and 7 bases at J; junction bases unmatched: 13. The CDR3 totals 15 residues. Germline V gene data show CDR1 as MNHNS and CDR2 as SASEGT.

The genes are TRBV10-3 and TRBJ1-2; 9 nucleotides line up with TRBD1. There are 14 residues in the CDR3. Germline-derived CDR1 and CDR2 are ENHRY and SYGVKD. Germline trimming cut 7 bases from V and 4 bases from J; bases unmatched to any gene: 7. The CDR3 bases are TGTGCCATCAATAGACAGGGGGTCGGCTATGGCTACACCTTC. Amino acid sequence: CAINRQGVGYGYTF.

This chain connects TRBV12-3 or TRBV12-4 to TRBJ1-5; maybe TRBD1 (6 bases). V was shortened by 6 bases and J by 6 bases, with 15 bases between the two germline ends. CDR3 length: 14 amino acids. CDR3 DNA: TGTGCCAGCAGCACGGGGGGGCTCGGTCAGCCCCAGCATTTT. Translation gives CASSTGGLGQPQHF.

This clonotype came up a few times. This chain joins TRBV10-3 and TRBJ2-3; D uncertain. Trimming stripped 6 bases from V and 1 base from J, with 14 bases between. This CDR3 contains 15 residues. Germline V gene lookup returns CDR1 ENHRY and CDR2 SYGVKD. In DNA form, the CDR3 reads TGTGCCATCAGCCCCCCGGGTATGGGCACAGATACGCAGTATTTT. Translated: CAISPPGMGTDTQYF.

The chain links TRBV7-8 to TRBJ1-5; D not resolved. Trimming cost V 1 base and J 7 bases, with 11 bases left between them. The germline CDR1 and CDR2 sequences are SGHVS and FQNEAQ. This CDR3 spans 14 amino acids. DNA for the CDR3: TGTGCCAGCAGCTTAGTCGAGTCAAGACAGCCCCAGCATTTT. This translates into CASSLVESRQPQHF. The full variable domain, in which reference TRBV7-8 and TRBJ1-5 provide the parts outside the CDR3, is GAGVSQSPRYKVAKRGQDVALRCDPISGHVSLFWYQQALGQGPEFLTYFQNEAQLDKSGLPSDRFFAERPEGSVSTLKIQRTQQEDSAVYLCASSLVESRQPQHFGDGTRLSIL.

The chain couples TRBV29-1 to TRBJ1-2; TRBD1 matches at 8 bases. Unmatched junction bases numbered 6, after V lost 4 bases and J lost 8 bases. The CDR3 is 12 amino acids. In germline, CDR1 is SQVTM, CDR2 ANQGSEA. CDR3 DNA: TGCAGCGTTGCGGACAGGGCGTCCGGCTACACCTTC. This translates into CSVADRASGYTF.